The 26 T cell receptor beta chains below were found in one sample sequenced in a study of OX40 agonist ivuxolimab in advanced cancers. The repertoire was sequenced with immunoSEQ multiplex PCR; TCRdb's copy has only in-frame clones and lacks some. The data contain about 83,000 clones, over 75% of them singletons. The input for sequencing was CD4+ or CD8+ T cells sorted from blood, taken in a trial of the OX40 agonist ivuxolimab. Receptors originate from an adult with an advanced solid tumor such as melanoma, head and neck, liver or kidney cancer.

In its sample, this clone was seen a few times. This sequence joins TRBV19 and TRBJ2-1; 11 bases agree with TRBD2. The CDR3 extends over 14 amino acids. Germline V gene data show CDR1 as LNHDA and CDR2 as SQIVND (reference sequence). J gave up 9 bases and V 9 bases, and 10 bases lay outside the gene matches. CDR3 amino acids: CASQTSGGNIEQFF. CDR3 nucleotides: TGTGCCAGCCAAACTAGCGGGGGTAATATTGAGCAGTTCTTC.

The table lists this clone with a count of one. The chain recombines TRBV5-1 with TRBJ1-2, with 10 bases lining up with TRBD1. V was pared by 0 bases and J by 8 bases, with 10 bases of the junction left unmatched. Germline CDR1 is SGHRS and CDR2 is YFSETQ. There are 16 residues in the CDR3. The CDR3 sequence: CASSLDTTGGANGYTF. CDR3 in DNA: TGCGCCAGCAGCTTGGACACGACAGGGGGCGCAAACGGCTACACCTTC.

This clone was seen once. V and J are TRBV5-4 and TRBJ1-2, with 7 positions matching TRBD1. This CDR3 has 14 residues. CDR1 is SGHNT and CDR2 is YYREEE in the germline V gene (reference sequence). V shed 2 bases, J shed 4 bases, and the junction held 5 bases outside the gene matches. Here the CDR3 reads CASSLDRAGYGYTF. The CDR3 nucleotides are TGTGCCAGCAGCTTAGACAGGGCGGGCTATGGCTACACCTTC.

The chain uses TRBV5-1 and TRBJ2-5; 9 bases line up with TRBD1. The CDR3 covers 17 residues. Trimming took 0 bases from V and 5 from J; bases not matched to a gene: 11. The germline V gene has CDR1 SGHRS and CDR2 YFSETQ. The CDR3 sequence: CASSLAPGQGTMETQYF. The DNA of the CDR3 is TGCGCCAGCAGCTTGGCCCCGGGACAGGGTACGATGGAGACCCAGTACTTC.

The V gene is TRBV6-6, the J gene TRBJ1-2; 7 bases fit TRBD1. The CDR3 is 15 residues long. CDR1 and CDR2 from the germline V gene are MNHNY and SVGAGI (reference sequence). The trim removed 6 bases at V and 6 bases at J, leaving 13 bases unmatched. The DNA of the CDR3 is TGTGCCAGCAGGCTCCCGACAGGGACAGAGCATGGCTACACCTTC. This codes for CASRLPTGTEHGYTF.

This chain connects TRBV2 to TRBJ2-5, with 8 bases that match TRBD1. V was pared by 1 base and J by 5 bases, with 6 bases of the junction left unmatched. Per germline, CDR1 SNHLY and CDR2 FYNNEI. CDR3 length: 15 amino acids. The CDR3: CASSEGTTGGETQYF. The CDR3 nucleotides read TGTGCCAGCAGTGAAGGGACAACAGGGGGGGAGACCCAGTACTTC. Full variable domain (missing parts from reference TRBV2 and TRBJ2-5): EPEVTQTPSHQVTQMGQEVILRCVPISNHLYFYWYRQILGQKVEFLVSFYNNEISEKSEIFDDQFSVERPDGSNFTLKIRSTKLEDSAMYFCASSEGTTGGETQYFGPGTRLLVL.

The gene calls are TRBV7-8 and TRBJ2-3; 9 bases are shared with TRBD2. The J segment lost 2 bases and the V segment lost 3 bases, leaving 3 bases of the junction unmatched. The length of the CDR3 is 15 residues. Germline CDR1 is SGHVS and CDR2 is FQNEAQ. CDR3 sequence reads: CASSFGTSFTDTQYF. The CDR3 nucleotides read TGTGCCAGCAGCTTCGGGACTAGCTTCACAGATACGCAGTATTTT.

The chain's CDR3 is CASSLVGAGLYNEQFF. CDR3 nucleotides: TGTGCCAGCAGCTTAGTTGGGGCGGGGTTGTACAATGAGCAGTTCTTC. This chain uses TRBV7-8 with TRBJ2-1; the D gene is possibly TRBD2 (6 bases). Germline V lookup: CDR1 SGHVS, CDR2 FQNEAQ. The CDR3 sequence is 16 residues long. Trimming removed 1 base from V and 4 bases from J, with 14 bases in between.

This chain links TRBV19 with TRBJ2-7, with D perhaps given as TRBD1 or TRBD2 (5 bases each). The CDR3 is 14 residues long. V dropped 6 bases and J dropped 4 bases, with 16 bases sitting between them. Germline V lookup: CDR1 LNHDA, CDR2 SQIVND (reference sequence). DNA for the CDR3: TGTGCCAGTAGGAGGGGAAATGGTAGGTACGAGCAGTACTTC. Translation gives CASRRGNGRYEQYF.

Here the CDR3 reads CASERGKGQPQHF. The CDR3 DNA is TGTGCCAGCGAGAGGGGAAAGGGTCAGCCCCAGCATTTT. This chain links TRBV19 with TRBJ1-5, with D perhaps TRBD1 (5 bases). Deletions cut 9 bases from V and 6 bases from J, with 15 bases between. Germline V gene sequence: CDR1 LNHDA, CDR2 SQIVND (reference sequence). CDR3 length equals 13 residues.

The rearrangement uses TRBV5-1 and TRBJ2-5; D is perhaps TRBD1 or TRBD2 (5 bases each). There are 15 residues in the CDR3. Between the trimmed V and J ends, which lost 1 base and 2 bases, there was a span of 12 bases. The germline V gene has CDR1 SGHRS and CDR2 YFSETQ. CDR3 in DNA: TGCGCCAGCAGCTTGTTTGGGACCGCTCAAGAGACCCAGTACTTC. It encodes CASSLFGTAQETQYF. The full variable domain, in which reference TRBV5-1 and TRBJ2-5 provide the parts outside the CDR3, is KAGVTQTPRYLIKTRGQQVTLSCSPISGHRSVSWYQQTPGQGLQFLFEYFSETQRNKGNFPGRFSGRQFSNSRSEMNVSTLELGDSALYLCASSLFGTAQETQYFGPGTRLLVL.

The genes are TRBV7-2 and TRBJ2-5; D is undetermined. The CDR3 is 12 residues long. Germline V gives CDR1 SGHTA, CDR2 FQGNSA. V lost 5 bases, J lost 5 bases, and 9 bases lay in between. The CDR3 is CASSPAGETQYF. The CDR3 bases are TGTGCCAGCAGCCCAGCTGGGGAGACCCAGTACTTC.

The chain combines TRBV6-1 with TRBJ2-7, with 9 positions matching TRBD1. The V gene's germline CDR1 is MNHNS and CDR2 SASEGT. The CDR3 covers 14 residues. V gave up 7 bases and J gave up 0 bases; unmatched junction bases: 4. CDR3 amino acids: CASMQDRGSYEQYF. CDR3 in DNA: TGTGCCAGCATGCAGGACAGGGGCTCCTACGAGCAGTACTTC.

The gene calls are TRBV6-1 and TRBJ1-1, with 9 bases lining up with TRBD1. The CDR3 totals 13 residues. Germline V gene lookup returns CDR1 MNHNS and CDR2 SASEGT. V trimming: 6 bases; J trimming: 8 bases; junction bases outside the gene matches: 7. CDR3 in DNA: TGTGCCAGCAGCCCCGGGACAGGGAGCGAAGCTTTCTTT. Translating it yields CASSPGTGSEAFF.

The J gene is TRBJ1-1, the V gene TRBV7-6; D remains ambiguous. This CDR3 is built from 17 residues. The germline gives CDR1 SGHVS, CDR2 FNYEAQ. The germline V and J ends were trimmed by 1 base and 4 bases, with 19 bases remaining between them. In DNA, the CDR3 is TGTGCCAGCAGCTTAGTGGGTGGCACCTTGGGCGGCACTGAAGCTTTCTTT. It is translated as CASSLVGGTLGGTEAFF.

The rearrangement uses TRBV7-2 and TRBJ1-5; unclear D gene. V lost 1 base and J 5 bases, leaving 9 bases between the germline ends. Germline-derived CDR1 and CDR2 are SGHTA and FQGNSA. The CDR3 loop spans 14 amino acids. In nucleotides, the CDR3 is TGTGCCAGCAGCTTAGAGGGCCGCTATCAGCCCCAGCATTTT. Translating gives CASSLEGRYQPQHF. Filled out from reference TRBV7-2 and TRBJ1-5, the complete variable domain reads GAGVSQSPSNKVTEKGKDVELRCDPISGHTALYWYRQSLGQGLEFLIYFQGNSAPDKSGLPSDRFSAERTGGSVSTLTIQRTQQEDSAVYLCASSLEGRYQPQHFGDGTRLSIL.

The chain combines TRBV6-1 with TRBJ2-5; a possible D gene is TRBD2 (6 bases). V was clipped by 6 bases and J by 5 bases, with 19 bases between them. CDR3 length: 15 residues. Germline V gives CDR1 MNHNS, CDR2 SASEGT. CDR3 sequence (DNA): TGTGCCAGCAGCCAGAGCGGGTCCTCAATGGAGACCCAGTACTTC. It encodes CASSQSGSSMETQYF.

This clone was observed a single time. The J gene is TRBJ2-7, the V gene TRBV19; D is unclear. This CDR3 has 13 residues. Between the trimmed V and J ends, which lost 3 bases and 5 bases, there was a span of 11 bases. Germline CDR1 reads LNHDA; CDR2 reads SQIVND (reference sequence). The CDR3 DNA reads as TGTGCCAGTAGTATCAGTGTGGCCAACGAGCAGTACTTC. Residues: CASSISVANEQYF.

This chain connects TRBV30 to TRBJ2-5, with 8 bases fitting TRBD2. Germline-derived CDR1 and CDR2 are GTSNPN and SVGIG (reference sequence). Trimming removed 3 bases from V and 4 bases from J; junction bases left unmatched: 7. The CDR3 loop spans 14 amino acids. CDR3 in DNA: TGTGCCTGGAGGGCAGCGGGGGCGGGAGAGACCCAGTACTTC. Encoded protein: CAWRAAGAGETQYF.

The chain is built from TRBV4-2 and TRBJ2-1, with D uncertain. This CDR3 region has 14 residues. Trimming left V 0 bases short and J 5 bases short, with 8 bases between. Per the germline V gene, CDR1 is LGHNA and CDR2 is YNFKEQ. CDR3 loop: CASSQDPLDNEQFF. CDR3 DNA: TGTGCCAGCAGCCAAGACCCCCTGGACAATGAGCAGTTCTTC.

This clone was found once. The J gene is TRBJ2-3, the V gene TRBV7-7; maybe TRBD1 (5 bases). Per germline, CDR1 SSHAT and CDR2 FNYEAQ (reference sequence). The CDR3 loop spans 14 amino acids. V lost 5 bases, J lost 2 bases, and 11 bases lay in between. This chain's CDR3 is CASSRRRDTDTQYF. The CDR3 DNA sequence: TGTGCCAGCAGCCGTCGCAGGGACACAGATACGCAGTATTTT.

The CDR3 nucleotides are TGTGCCAGCAGCCTGGCCCGGGGGGCCTACAATGAGCAGTTCTTC. As protein: CASSLARGAYNEQFF. The V gene is TRBV7-9, the J gene TRBJ2-1; 7 bases agree with TRBD2. The length of the CDR3 is 15 residues. J gave up 2 bases and V 5 bases, and 6 bases lay outside the gene matches. The germline V gene encodes CDR1 SEHNR and CDR2 FQNEAQ (reference sequence).

This clone appeared a few times. The chain combines TRBV6-5 with TRBJ1-1, with a weak D call TRBD1 (5 bases). V lost 2 bases and J 11 bases, leaving 9 bases between the germline ends. Looked up from germline, CDR1 is MNHEY and CDR2 is SVGAGI. The length of the CDR3 is 11 residues. The CDR3 bases are TGTGCCAGCAGTTACGGCAGGGAGGCTTTCTTT. Translated, it gives CASSYGREAFF.

V is TRBV7-2 and J is TRBJ1-1; tentatively, D is TRBD1 (5 bases). Deletions cut 4 bases from V and 5 bases from J, with 14 bases between. Germline CDR1 is SGHTA and CDR2 is FQGNSA. The CDR3 runs 14 residues. CDR3 DNA sequence: TGTGCCAGCAGCTCGCAGGGTGGGGAAACTGAAGCTTTCTTT. Its protein is CASSSQGGETEAFF.

This clone was counted a single time. The DNA of the CDR3 is TGTGCCTCACATGTAGGGTATGGCTACACCTTC. Translation gives CASHVGYGYTF. The chain couples TRBV6-5 to TRBJ1-2; D unresolved. Germline assignment: CDR1 MNHEY and CDR2 SVGAGI. V was shortened by 11 bases and J by 5 bases, with 12 bases between the two germline ends. This CDR3 contains 11 residues.

This sequence joins TRBV5-5 and TRBJ1-1; 7 bases match TRBD1. The germline CDR1 and CDR2 sequences are SGHKS and YYEKEE (reference sequence). V lost 4 bases to trimming and J lost 4 bases; unmatched junction nucleotides: 13. This CDR3 comprises 16 residues. Here the CDR3 reads CASSLMTGIRSTEAFF. The CDR3 DNA follows: TGTGCCAGCAGCCTTATGACAGGGATTCGTTCCACTGAAGCTTTCTTT. Supplemented by reference TRBV5-5 and TRBJ1-1, the full variable domain reads DAGVTQSPTHLIKTRGQQVTLRCSPISGHKSVSWYQQVLGQGPQFIFQYYEKEERGRGNFPDRFSARQFPNYSSELNVNALLLGDSALYLCASSLMTGIRSTEAFFGQGTRLTVV.